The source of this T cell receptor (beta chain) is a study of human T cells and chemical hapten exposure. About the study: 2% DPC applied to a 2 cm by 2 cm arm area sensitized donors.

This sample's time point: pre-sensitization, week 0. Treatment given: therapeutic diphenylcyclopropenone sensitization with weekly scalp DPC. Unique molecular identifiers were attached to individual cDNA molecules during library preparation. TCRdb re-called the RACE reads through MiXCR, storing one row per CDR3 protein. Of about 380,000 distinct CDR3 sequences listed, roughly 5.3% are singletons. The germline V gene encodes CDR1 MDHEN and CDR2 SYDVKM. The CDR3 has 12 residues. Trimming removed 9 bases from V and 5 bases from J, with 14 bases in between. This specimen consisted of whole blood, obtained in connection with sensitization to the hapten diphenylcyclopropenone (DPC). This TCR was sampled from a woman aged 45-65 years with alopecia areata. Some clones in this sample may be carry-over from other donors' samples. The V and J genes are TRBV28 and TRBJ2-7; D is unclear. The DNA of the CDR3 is TGTGCCAGTAGGACGGCTACGAACGAGCAGTACTTC. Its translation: CASRTATNEQYF.